Below are 20 T cell receptor beta chains sequenced from a single sample in a study of T-cell reconstitution after alpha-beta-depleted transplantation in children. Unique molecular identifiers were used to barcode this TCRbeta library. Using its own MiXCR run on the PCR reads, TCRdb lists one record per CDR3 protein. This sample yields roughly 790,000 distinct CDR3 sequences, of which roughly 15% are seen a single time; roughly 5% belongs to the top ten. Sample: PBMCs, mostly from graft donor cells, taken 360 days after TCRalphabeta/CD19-depleted stem cell transplant. All receptors come from a male patient younger than 18 who had a stem cell transplant for acute lymphoblastic leukemia, so the T cells may come from the graft donor.

The CDR3 loop is CAISPLSHEQYF. DNA for the CDR3: TGTGCCATCAGTCCCCTCTCACACGAGCAGTACTTC. The rearrangement links TRBV10-3 to TRBJ2-7; D unclear. Germline CDR1 is ENHRY and CDR2 is SYGVKD. Trimming left V 5 bases short and J 5 bases short, with 10 bases between. This CDR3 is built from 12 residues.

This clonotype has a handful of counts. V and J are TRBV7-9 and TRBJ2-1, with 7 bases matching TRBD1. Germline V gene data show CDR1 as SEHNR and CDR2 as FQNEAQ (reference sequence). The J segment lost 4 bases and the V segment lost 3 bases, leaving 9 bases of the junction unmatched. CDR3 length equals 16 residues. CDR3 in amino acids: CASSFGPGQLYNEQFF. The CDR3 DNA is TGTGCCAGCAGCTTTGGCCCGGGACAGCTTTACAATGAGCAGTTCTTC.

V usage is TRBV25-1 and J usage is TRBJ1-1; D call uncertain. V gave up 6 bases and J gave up 5 bases, with 16 bases separating them. Germline V lookup: CDR1 MGHDK, CDR2 SYGVNS. The CDR3 runs 14 residues. The CDR3 spells CASSPPRGTTEAFF. In nucleotides, the CDR3 is TGTGCCAGCAGCCCCCCCCGGGGAACGACTGAAGCTTTCTTT.

This clonotype has at least ten counts. The chain has TRBV9 and TRBJ1-2; 9 positions agree with TRBD1. The junction had 7 bases not matched to a gene; V was cut back by 3 bases and J by 4 bases. CDR1 and CDR2 from the germline V gene are SGDLS and YYNGEE. This CDR3 comprises 15 residues. The CDR3 reads CASSATTGQGYGYTF. The CDR3 coding sequence is TGTGCCAGCAGCGCAACGACGGGACAGGGCTATGGCTACACCTTC.

The chain is built from TRBV12-3 or TRBV12-4 and TRBJ1-1; 9 bases agree with TRBD1. V lost 11 bases to trimming and J lost 4 bases; unmatched junction nucleotides: 8. This CDR3 spans 13 amino acids. CDR3 sequence (DNA): TGTGCCGTACACAGGGGGCTCGGCACTGAAGCTTTCTTT. This translates into CAVHRGLGTEAFF.

Note on this clonotype: It may be a read error: a sequence one base away is much more abundant. V usage is TRBV13 and J usage is TRBJ2-7; D is uncertain. Germline CDR1 PRHDT, CDR2 FYEKMQ (reference sequence). The CDR3 spans 13 residues. CDR3 in DNA: TGTGCCAGCAGCACCAGACCCTCCGACGAGAAGTACTTC. Translation: CASSTRPSDEKYF.

This rearrangement joins TRBV5-1 to TRBJ2-1, with D perhaps TRBD1 (6 bases). The germline gives CDR1 SGHRS, CDR2 YFSETQ. This CDR3 contains 16 residues. Deletions cut 0 bases from V and 1 base from J, with 11 bases between. This CDR3 reads CASSLGLQGSYNEQFF. The CDR3 DNA reads as TGCGCCAGCAGCTTGGGATTGCAGGGGTCCTACAATGAGCAGTTCTTC.

The rearrangement links TRBV5-1 to TRBJ2-1; D assignment may be TRBD1 or TRBD2 (5 bases each). Between the trimmed V and J ends, which lost 1 base and 7 bases, there was a span of 18 bases. This CDR3 has 16 amino acids. Looked up from germline, CDR1 is SGHRS and CDR2 is YFSETQ. The CDR3 here is CASSLLTGRRQNEQFF. The CDR3 DNA reads TGCGCCAGCAGCTTGCTGACGGGACGGAGGCAAAATGAGCAGTTCTTC.

This clonotype was detected a few times. The chain has TRBV5-1 and TRBJ2-6; no reliable D call. Germline assignment: CDR1 SGHRS and CDR2 YFSETQ. This CDR3 region has 16 residues. Trimming shortened V by 0 bases and J by 1 base, and 8 bases separated the two germline ends. The CDR3 DNA reads as TGCGCCAGCAGCTTGGTTCAGACGTCTGGGGCCAACGTCCTGACTTTC. It yields the protein CASSLVQTSGANVLTF.

The chain joins TRBV7-6 to TRBJ2-1, with a weak D call TRBD1 (6 bases). The CDR3 is 18 residues long. Trimming took off 2 bases at V and 7 bases at J, with 24 bases between the two ends. Germline values: CDR1 SGHVS, CDR2 FNYEAQ. This chain's CDR3 is CASSLRQGYGYGENEQFF. The CDR3 DNA is TGTGCCAGCAGCTTACGTCAGGGGTACGGGTATGGAGAGAATGAGCAGTTCTTC.

V is TRBV3-1 and J is TRBJ1-1, with D possibly being TRBD1 (6 bases). The CDR3 totals 15 residues. The germline V gene encodes CDR1 LGHDT and CDR2 YNNKEL (reference sequence). Deletions cut 3 bases from V and 3 bases from J, with 14 bases between. CDR3 protein: CASSQKGGLYTEAFF. The CDR3 DNA follows: TGTGCCAGCAGCCAGAAGGGGGGTTTGTACACTGAAGCTTTCTTT.

This clonotype was observed a handful of times. The chain couples TRBV12-3 or TRBV12-4 to TRBJ1-6; D gene unclear. This CDR3 spans 15 amino acids. Trimming removed 1 base at V and 7 bases at J, with 11 bases between. Written as DNA, the CDR3 is TGTGCCAGCAGTTTAGTCCCCGTAAGCAATTCACCCCTCCACTTT. Encoded protein: CASSLVPVSNSPLHF.

In its sample, this clonotype was seen many times. The chain carries TRBV12-3 or TRBV12-4 and TRBJ2-1, with no clear D. Trimming took off 6 bases at V and 0 bases at J, with 12 bases between the two ends. The CDR3 covers 15 residues. Written as DNA, the CDR3 is TGTGCCAGCAGCTTACGGCGGTCCTCCTACAATGAGCAGTTCTTC. Residues: CASSLRRSSYNEQFF.

The chain uses TRBV4-3 and TRBJ1-4; D remains ambiguous. V dropped 0 bases and J dropped 4 bases, with 9 bases sitting between them. The CDR3 loop spans 15 amino acids. Germline loops: CDR1 LGHNA, CDR2 YSLEER. CDR3 coding DNA: TGCGCCAGCAGCCAAGAAGGGCAGTTTAATGAAAAACTGTTTTTT. Its protein is CASSQEGQFNEKLFF.

This clonotype was found a few times. This sequence joins TRBV20-1 and TRBJ2-7; D is ambiguous. V lost 3 bases and J 9 bases, leaving 15 bases between the germline ends. The germline CDR1 and CDR2 sequences are DFQATT and SNEGSKA (reference sequence). The CDR3 covers 12 residues. The CDR3 protein is CSASPGPARQYF. CDR3 DNA sequence: TGCAGTGCTAGTCCCGGACCCGCCCGGCAGTACTTC.

The table lists this clonotype with a few counts. J is TRBJ2-5 and V is TRBV29-1; D is perhaps TRBD1 (5 bases). Germline assignment: CDR1 SQVTM and CDR2 ANQGSEA. The CDR3 runs 12 residues. The V end lost 1 base, the J end lost 3 bases, and 6 bases lay between the germline ends. The CDR3 DNA reads as TGCAGCGTTGAAGGACAGAAAGAGACCCAGTACTTC. Its translation is CSVEGQKETQYF.

The V and J genes are TRBV4-1 and TRBJ1-2; 7 bases agree with TRBD1. The CDR3 has 16 residues. Germline V lookup: CDR1 MGHRA, CDR2 YSYEKL. Losses at the gene ends were 6 bases for V and 1 base for J; bases not matched to a gene: 11. The CDR3 sequence: CASRLGQARGNYGYTF. Here the CDR3 DNA reads TGCGCCAGCAGACTCGGACAGGCGCGGGGTAACTATGGCTACACCTTC.

This clonotype was detected many times. This chain uses TRBV12-3 or TRBV12-4 with TRBJ2-5, with D possibly matching TRBD1 (6 bases). CDR3 size: 16 residues. V was pared by 0 bases and J by 4 bases, with 15 bases between. The CDR3 reads CASSLARDTERETQYF. CDR3 nucleotide sequence: TGTGCCAGCAGTTTAGCACGGGACACAGAAAGAGAGACCCAGTACTTC.

The V gene is TRBV29-1, the J gene TRBJ2-7, with no clear D. Germline CDR1 is SQVTM and CDR2 is ANQGSEA. The CDR3 extends over 13 amino acids. V dropped 3 bases and J dropped 1 base, with 10 bases sitting between them. The CDR3 is CSVETEESYEQYF. DNA of the CDR3: TGCAGCGTTGAGACTGAGGAATCCTACGAGCAGTACTTC.

This clonotype was recorded at least ten times. The chain combines TRBV7-6 with TRBJ2-2; 10 nucleotides match TRBD2. Germline-derived CDR1 and CDR2 are SGHVS and FNYEAQ. CDR3 length equals 15 residues. Unmatched junction bases numbered 2, after V lost 1 base and J lost 6 bases. The CDR3 protein is CASSLGTSGSGELFF. CDR3 DNA sequence: TGTGCCAGCAGCTTAGGGACTAGCGGCTCCGGGGAGCTGTTTTTT.